This is a list of T cell receptor beta chains from one sample in a study of blood T cell repertoires in COVID-19. The table came from immunoSEQ multiplex PCR; TCRdb's copy has only in-frame clones and leaves some out. This sample has over 50,000 clones, with less than 90% found just once. The sample taken for sequencing was peripheral blood. The receptors were gathered from a human donor in a cohort sampled during active COVID-19. Both conserved end residues are part of each CDR3. Fields, in order: D gene, clone size, V gene, J gene, CDR3 length, CDR3 protein, CDR3 DNA. D genes are given only for firm matches. The size of a clone is reported for some rows only, either as once, few or many, or as a class for expanded clones.

>TRBD2|-|TRBV3-1/TRBV3-2|TRBJ2-3|15
CASSSTSGSPDTQYF
TGTGCCAGCAGTTCAACTAGCGGGTCTCCAGATACGCAGTATTTT
>TRBD2|once|TRBV7-9|TRBJ2-1|16
CASSPEGAGVRNEQFF
TGTGCCAGCAGCCCCGAGGGAGCGGGAGTGAGGAATGAGCAGTTCTTC
>-|-|TRBV27|TRBJ2-1|15
CASSTSKPGYNEQFF
TGTGCCAGCAGTACCTCTAAGCCAGGTTACAATGAGCAGTTCTTC
>TRBD2|once|TRBV6-4|TRBJ2-5|14
CASSPGGKGETQYF
TGTGCCAGCAGCCCCGGGGGGAAAGGAGAGACCCAGTACTTC
>-|once|TRBV4-1|TRBJ1-3|16
CASSQKSVRERNTIYF
TGCGCCAGCAGCCAAAAGTCGGTACGGGAACGTAACACCATATATTTT
>-|-|TRBV5-6|TRBJ2-5|14
CASSLARAGETQYF
TGTGCCAGCAGCTTGGCCCGAGCTGGAGAGACCCAGTACTTC
>TRBD1|-|TRBV15|TRBJ1-5|14
CATSSDPGGQPQHF
TGTGCCACCAGCTCCGATCCAGGGGGCCAGCCCCAGCATTTT
>-|-|TRBV28|TRBJ2-1|15
CASSFAVRLYNEQFF
TGTGCCAGCAGTTTTGCGGTCCGCCTCTACAATGAGCAGTTCTTC
>TRBD2|-|TRBV7-9|TRBJ2-1|15
CAMQLAGAGTNEQFF
TGTGCCATGCAACTAGCGGGGGCCGGCACAAATGAGCAGTTCTTC
>-|-|TRBV3-1/TRBV3-2|TRBJ2-7|12
CASSPRVYEQYF
TGTGCCAGCAGCCCCCGGGTGTACGAGCAGTACTTC
>-|-|TRBV4-2|TRBJ1-1|13
CASSQLADTEAFF
TGTGCCAGCAGCCAACTTGCGGACACTGAAGCTTTCTTT
>-|-|TRBV5-4|TRBJ2-2|12
CASSVSGGELFF
TGTGCCAGCAGCGTCTCGGGCGGGGAGCTGTTTTTT
>-|-|TRBV18|TRBJ1-1|16
CASSPPGGRVNTEAFF
TGTGCCAGCTCACCTCCCGGGGGGAGGGTGAACACTGAAGCTTTCTTT
>TRBD1|-|TRBV5-1|TRBJ2-7|15
CASSLGTGAPYEQYF
TGCGCCAGCAGCTTGGGGACAGGGGCCCCCTACGAGCAGTACTTC
>TRBD2|-|TRBV28|TRBJ2-1|16
CASSPTSGYSYNEQFF
TGTGCCAGCAGCCCAACTAGCGGCTACTCCTACAATGAGCAGTTCTTC
>TRBD1|-|TRBV11-2|TRBJ2-1|15
CASSSDRGIFNEQFF
TGTGCCAGCAGCTCGGACAGGGGTATTTTTAATGAGCAGTTCTTC
>-|-|TRBV5-1|TRBJ2-1|14
CASSAGGPSDRRFF
TGCGCCAGCAGCGCCGGTGGGCCCTCAGATAGGCGGTTCTTC